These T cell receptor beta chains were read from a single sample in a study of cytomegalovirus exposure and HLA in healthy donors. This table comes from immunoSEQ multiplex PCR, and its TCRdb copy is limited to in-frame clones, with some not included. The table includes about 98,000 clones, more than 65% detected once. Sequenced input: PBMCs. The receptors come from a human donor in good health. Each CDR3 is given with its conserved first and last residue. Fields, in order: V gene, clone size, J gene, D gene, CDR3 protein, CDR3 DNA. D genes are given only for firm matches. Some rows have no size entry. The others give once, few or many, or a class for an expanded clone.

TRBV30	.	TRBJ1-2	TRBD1	CAWSALRTGGNRGYTF	TGTGCCTGGAGTGCGTTGAGGACAGGGGGCAATAGGGGCTACACCTTC
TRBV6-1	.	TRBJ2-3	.	CASSVSTPDTQYF	TGTGCCAGCAGTGTGTCGACTCCAGATACGCAGTATTTT
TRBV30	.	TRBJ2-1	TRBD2	CAWRASLADNEQFF	TGTGCCTGGAGGGCTAGTCTAGCGGACAATGAGCAGTTCTTC
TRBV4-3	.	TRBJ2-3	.	CASSQDGGGRSVDTQYF	TGCGCCAGCAGCCAAGATGGGGGCGGGAGATCGGTAGATACGCAGTATTTT
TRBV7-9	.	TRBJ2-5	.	CASSLLSGQETQYF	TGTGCCAGCAGCCTATTAAGCGGACAAGAGACCCAGTACTTC
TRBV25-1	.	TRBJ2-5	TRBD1	CASSEYRPSRGGGETQYF	TGTGCCAGCAGTGAATATAGGCCTTCGCGAGGGGGCGGGGAGACCCAGTACTTC
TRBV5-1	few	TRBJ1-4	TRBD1	CASSLTGDANEKLFF	TGCGCCAGCAGCTTGACAGGGGATGCTAATGAAAAACTGTTTTTT
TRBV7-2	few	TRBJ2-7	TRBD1	CASSLGGDRYYEQYF	TGTGCCAGCAGCCTAGGTGGGGACAGGTACTACGAGCAGTACTTC
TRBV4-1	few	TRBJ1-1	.	CASSQRGGGGQSDTEAFF	TGCGCCAGCAGCCAGCGTGGGGGGGGCGGACAATCGGACACTGAAGCTTTCTTT
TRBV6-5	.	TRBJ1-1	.	CASSRSALNTEAFF	TGTGCCAGCAGCCGGAGCGCCCTGAACACTGAAGCTTTCTTT
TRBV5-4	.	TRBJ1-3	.	CASSTNQGSGNTIYF	TGTGCCAGCAGTACGAATCAGGGGTCTGGAAACACCATATATTTT
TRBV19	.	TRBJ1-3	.	CASSIVQAGSGNTIYF	TGTGCCAGTAGTATTGTTCAGGCTGGCTCTGGAAACACCATATATTTT
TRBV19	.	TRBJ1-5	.	CASTPGRGNSNQPQHF	TGTGCCAGTACCCCGGGGCGGGGGAATAGCAATCAGCCCCAGCATTTT
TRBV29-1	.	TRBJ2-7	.	CSVREQGSAYEQYF	TGCAGCGTTCGAGAGCAGGGAAGCGCTTACGAGCAGTACTTC
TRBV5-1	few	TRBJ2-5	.	CASSQGGVRETQYF	TGCGCCAGCAGCCAAGGGGGGGTCCGAGAGACCCAGTACTTC
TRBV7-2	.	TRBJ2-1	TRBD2	CASVRGTRVNEQFF	TGTGCCAGCGTACGTGGGACTAGGGTCAATGAGCAGTTCTTC
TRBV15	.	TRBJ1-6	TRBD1	CATSRGQGLNSPLHF	TGTGCCACCAGCAGAGGACAGGGCCTTAATTCACCCCTCCACTTT
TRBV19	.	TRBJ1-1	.	CASSLSRATEAFF	TGTGCCAGTAGTCTGTCGAGGGCCACTGAAGCTTTCTTT
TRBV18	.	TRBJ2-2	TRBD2	CASSLSAQGSKTSGSDNTGELFF	TGTGCCAGCTCACTGTCGGCACAGGGGTCGAAGACTAGCGGGAGTGACAACACCGGGGAGCTGTTTTTT
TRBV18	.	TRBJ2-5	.	CASSPRRVPQETQYF	TGTGCCAGCTCTCCGAGGAGGGTGCCCCAAGAGACCCAGTACTTC
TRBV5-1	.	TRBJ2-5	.	CASSLGTSRTSQETQYF	TGCGCCAGCAGCTTGGGGACTTCTCGTACGTCCCAAGAGACCCAGTACTTC
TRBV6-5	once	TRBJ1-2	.	CASSDPEGYGYTF	TGTGCCAGCAGTGATCCCGAGGGCTATGGCTACACCTTC
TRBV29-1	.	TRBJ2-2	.	CSVERAGVTGELFF	TGCAGCGTTGAAAGGGCAGGGGTTACCGGGGAGCTGTTTTTT
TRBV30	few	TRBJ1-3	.	CAWSAQGLSGNTIYF	TGTGCCTGGAGTGCTCAGGGGCTCTCTGGAAACACCATATATTTT
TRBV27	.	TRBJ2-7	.	CANSLRSGREVYEQYF	TGTGCCAACAGTTTAAGGTCTGGGCGCGAAGTTTACGAGCAGTACTTC
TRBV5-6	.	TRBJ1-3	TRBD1	CASSLPQGAAGNTIYF	TGTGCCAGCAGCCTCCCACAGGGGGCAGCTGGAAACACCATATATTTT
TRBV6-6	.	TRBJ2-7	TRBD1	CASRGGQGANEQYF	TGTGCCAGCAGGGGAGGACAGGGGGCTAACGAGCAGTACTTC
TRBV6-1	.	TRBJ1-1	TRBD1	CASRDRVRTEAFF	TGTGCCAGCAGGGACAGGGTTCGGACTGAAGCTTTCTTT
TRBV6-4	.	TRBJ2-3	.	CASSDGQQDTQYF	TGTGCCAGCAGTGACGGACAGCAAGATACGCAGTATTTT
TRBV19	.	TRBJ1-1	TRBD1	CASSIDGRGAEAFF	TGTGCCAGTAGTATAGACGGCAGGGGGGCTGAAGCTTTCTTT
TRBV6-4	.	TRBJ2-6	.	CASSDRAGANVLTF	TGTGCCAGCAGTGATCGAGCCGGGGCCAACGTCCTGACTTTC
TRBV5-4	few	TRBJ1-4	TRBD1	CASSPWTGAEKLFF	TGTGCCAGCAGCCCTTGGACAGGGGCTGAAAAACTGTTTTTT
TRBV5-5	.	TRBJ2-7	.	CASSLKGLDEQYF	TGTGCCAGCAGCTTGAAGGGACTCGACGAGCAGTACTTC
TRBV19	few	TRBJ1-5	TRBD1	CASSTQDRGNQPQHF	TGTGCCAGTAGTACCCAGGACAGGGGGAATCAGCCCCAGCATTTT
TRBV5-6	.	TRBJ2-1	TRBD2	CASSLWGGIQLNQFF	TGTGCCAGCAGCTTGTGGGGGGGGATCCAATTAAACCAGTTCTTC
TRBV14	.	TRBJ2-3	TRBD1	CASSQYRGTGGETDTQYF	TGTGCCAGCAGCCAATACAGGGGGACAGGGGGCGAGACAGATACGCAGTATTTT
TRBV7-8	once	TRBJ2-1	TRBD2	CASRDLAGVLNEQFF	TGTGCCAGCAGGGATCTAGCGGGGGTGCTCAATGAGCAGTTCTTC
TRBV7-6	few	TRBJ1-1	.	CASSSEGTPNTEAFF	TGTGCCAGCAGCTCCGAAGGGACACCGAACACTGAAGCTTTCTTT
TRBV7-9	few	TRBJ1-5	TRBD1	CASSRDRGDQPQHF	TGTGCCAGCAGCCGGGACAGGGGGGATCAGCCCCAGCATTTT
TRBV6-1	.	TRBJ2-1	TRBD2	CASSSRLAGVNEQFF	TGTGCCAGCAGTTCTAGACTAGCGGGTGTAAATGAGCAGTTCTTC
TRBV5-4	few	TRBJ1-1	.	CASSLGLGRQVDVTEAFF	TGTGCCAGCAGCTTGGGTCTTGGTAGACAGGTGGATGTGACTGAAGCTTTCTTT
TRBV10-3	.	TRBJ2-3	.	CAISIASTLGTQYF	TGTGCCATCAGTATCGCTAGTACATTGGGTACGCAGTATTTT
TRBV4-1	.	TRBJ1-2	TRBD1	CASSPDRGLGYGYTF	TGCGCCAGCAGCCCCGACAGGGGGCTTGGGTATGGCTACACCTTC
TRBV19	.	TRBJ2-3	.	CASRPTSTDTQYF	TGTGCCAGTAGGCCTACTAGCACAGATACGCAGTATTTT